The 6 T cell receptor beta chains reported below all come from one sample, sequenced in a study of tissue T cells after allogeneic stem cell transplantation. As to time point: mouse harvest day 7 after allogeneic transplant. Mouse grafts combined 10^7 T-cell-depleted bone marrow cells with 10^6 splenic CD5+ T cells. Sequencing was performed with immunoSEQ multiplex PCR; in TCRdb, only in-frame clones are kept and a portion is missing. The table shows more than 5,500 clones, with approximately 42% occurring only once. The material sequenced was skin. These receptors were taken from a female BALB/c mouse given C57BL/6 T cells with graft-versus-host disease after an allogeneic hematopoietic cell transplant.

Points on this clone: Genes and germline are mouse. The read falls 1 residue short of the CDR3 end, and the missing part is taken from the germline J gene. The J gene is TRBJ2-5, the V gene TRBV26, with no clear D. Deletions cut 1 base from V and 2 bases from J, with 4 bases between. The germline V gene encodes CDR1 KGHPV and CDR2 FQNQEV (reference sequence). This CDR3 region has 13 residues. CDR3 residues: CASSLYSQDTQYF. CDR3 bases read: TGTGCCAGCAGTCTGTACAGCCAAGACACCCAGTAC.

Note on this clone: Each gene name is a mouse one. The read is 1 residue too short to cover the CDR3 end, so that end is filled in from the germline J gene. This sequence joins TRBV26 and TRBJ1-2, with TRBD1 matching over 7 bases. The length of the CDR3 is 13 residues. Germline-derived CDR1 and CDR2 are KGHPV and FQNQEV (reference sequence). Germline trimming cut 6 bases from V and 2 bases from J; bases unmatched to any gene: 3. CDR3 region: CASSLGQNSDYTF. Partial CDR3 DNA: TGTGCCAGCAGCCTGGGACAGAACTCCGACTACACC.

This clone was detected a few times. Gene names are mouse gene names. Read data end 1 residue before the CDR3 end; the end is taken from the germline J gene. The chain is built from TRBV23 and TRBJ2-3; TRBD1, the table's D call, lacks a check against the DNA. The CDR3 length is 14 residues. Germline-derived CDR1 and CDR2 are KGHTA and FQNQQP. CDR3 sequence reads: CSSSQDNSAETLYF. CDR3 DNA, as far as it was read: TGCTCCAGCAGTCAGGACAATAGTGCAGAAACGCTGTAT.

With regard to this clone: Here the gene names and germline are mouse. The read ends 1 residue shy of where the CDR3 ends; the end is completed using the germline J gene. The gene calls are TRBV16 and TRBJ2-3; no firm D call. This CDR3 is built from 14 residues. Germline CDR1 reads SGHSA; CDR2 reads FRNQAP. V lost 5 bases and J lost 2, with 11 bases in between. The CDR3 region is CASSPLTYAETLYF. The covered CDR3 bases are TGTGCAAGCAGCCCCCTGACATATGCAGAAACGCTGTAT.

With regard to this clone: Gene names and germline refer to mouse. The observed sequence ends 1 residue before the CDR3 terminus, with the missing tail filled in from the germline J gene. V gene TRBV17 combines with J gene TRBJ2-2; 13 nucleotides align to TRBD2. Losses at the gene ends were 3 bases for V and 4 bases for J; bases not matched to a gene: 2. The length of the CDR3 is 16 residues. The germline gives CDR1 MNHDT, CDR2 YYDKIL. The CDR3 is CASSRDWGGVTGQLYF. Partial CDR3 DNA: TGTGCTAGCAGTAGGGACTGGGGGGGCGTCACCGGGCAGCTCTAC.

With regard to this clone: The gene names given are mouse names. Read data end 1 residue before the CDR3 end; the end is taken from the germline J gene. This chain connects TRBV26 to TRBJ2-5; D gene ambiguous. The CDR3 consists of 13 residues. Germline V lookup: CDR1 KGHPV, CDR2 FQNQEV (reference sequence). V was trimmed by 1 base and J by 0 bases, leaving 2 bases between them. The DNA read from the CDR3 is TGTGCCAGCAGTCTGTTTAACCAAGACACCCAGTAC. It codes for CASSLFNQDTQY. In full, the CDR3 is CASSLFNQDTQYF.